The entry below gives a single T cell receptor (beta chain) sequence along with its context. Its antigen is unknown. The protocol was immunoSEQ multiplex PCR, while the TCRdb copy is restricted to in-frame clones and leaves out a portion. The sample has about 25,000 clones, about 90% seen once. This sample is part of a study of T cells in localized non-small cell lung cancer. Notes on the study in general: Elevated circulating T cell density in blood was associated with longer overall survival.

Germline CDR1 is MDHEN and CDR2 is SYDVKM. CDR3 size: 14 residues. Trimming removed 6 bases from V and 8 bases from J; junction bases left unmatched: 7. The receptor was isolated from a woman aged 35 to 70 with stage I lung adenocarcinoma. The source material was peripheral blood, sampled before any cancer treatment. The chain links TRBV28 to TRBJ1-4, with TRBD1 matching over 9 bases. The CDR3 reads CASRSGQGREKLFF. The CDR3 nucleotides read TGTGCCAGCAGATCGGGACAGGGAAGGGAAAAACTGTTTTTT.